Below, 15 T cell receptor beta chains from the same sample are listed, as sequenced in a study of T cells in women clearing cervical HPV infection. Sequenced by immunoSEQ multiplex PCR; TCRdb stores in-frame clones only, minus some. The repertoire shows about 44,000 clones; the top ten hold 0.95% to 1.5%. The sequencing sample was made of blood buffy coat. The receptors were gathered from a woman between 18 and 75 years old with a cervical HPV16 infection that either progressed to CIN3+ or cleared (not recorded which).

Worth noting for this clone: Read sequence stops 3 residues before the CDR3 end, and the germline J gene provides the missing end. This chain joins TRBV20-1 and TRBJ1-5, with D possibly TRBD1 on 5 matching bases. V was cut by 6 bases and J by 0 bases, with 21 bases left in between. Germline CDR1 is DFQATT and CDR2 is SNEGSKA (reference sequence). The CDR3 runs to 17 residues. CDR3 protein: CSALSSGAPLSNQPQHF. CDR3 DNA, as far as it was read: TGCAGTGCCCTCTCCAGCGGGGCCCCCCTTAGCAATCAGCCC.

CDR3 DNA (partial): TGCGCCAGCAGCTTGGCCGGGACAGGTTACACTGAA. Protein product: CASSLAGTGYTE. The CDR3 in its entirety is CASSLAGTGYTEAFF. The chain is built from TRBV5-1 and TRBJ1-1; 8 bases fit TRBD1. With the read ending 3 residues before the CDR3 end, the germline J gene is used to fill in that end. The V and J ends lost 0 bases and 3 bases, in that order; junction bases with no gene match: 4. CDR1 is SGHRS and CDR2 is YFSETQ in the germline V gene. CDR3 length: 15 amino acids.

About this clone itself: Mismatch with germline at one junction end may stem from a read error. Read data end 3 residues before the CDR3 end; the end is taken from the germline J gene. The sample contains more than one DNA sequence encoding this CDR3. The chain has TRBV7-6 and TRBJ1-3; 8 bases are shared with TRBD1. This CDR3 is 15 amino acids long. Germline-derived CDR1 and CDR2 are SGHVS and FNYEAQ. The CDR3 bases that were read are TGTGCCAGCAGCTTAGACAGGGGGTCTGGAAACACG. It specifies CASSLDRGSGNT. The full CDR3 protein reads CASSLDRGSGNTIYF.

As for this clone: The sequenced fragment ends 3 residues before the CDR3 boundary, so the rest is inferred from the germline J gene. The chain employs TRBV20-1 and TRBJ1-5; D remains unclear. Germline CDR1 and CDR2: DFQATT and SNEGSKA (reference sequence). V lost 2 bases and J lost 7, with 12 bases in between. The CDR3 runs to 13 residues. The CDR3 sequence: CSARKGSGQPQHF. The CDR3 DNA, read in part, is TGCAGTGCTAGAAAGGGTTCCGGCCAGCCC.

Note on this clone: The read ends 3 residues shy of where the CDR3 ends; the end is completed using the germline J gene. The chain is built from TRBV6-1 and TRBJ1-4, with 9 bases lining up with TRBD1. This CDR3 has 14 amino acids. Unmatched junction bases numbered 5, after V lost 4 bases and J lost 8 bases. Germline V lookup: CDR1 MNHNS, CDR2 SASEGT. The DNA read from the CDR3 is TGTGCCAGCAGTGCTTGGACAGGGGAAGAAAAA. Amino acid sequence: CASSAWTGEEK. The entire CDR3 protein reads CASSAWTGEEKLFF.

Points on this clone: The read ends 3 residues shy of where the CDR3 ends; the end is completed using the germline J gene. This sequence joins TRBV7-2 and TRBJ2-1; D unresolved. V was trimmed by 2 bases and J by 3 bases, leaving 5 bases between them. The germline V gene has CDR1 SGHTA and CDR2 FQGNSA. The CDR3 is 13 amino acids. This chain's CDR3 is CASSLTFYNEQFF. CDR3 DNA (partial): TGTGCCAGCAGCTTAACTTTCTACAATGAG.

About this clone: The read ends 3 residues shy of where the CDR3 ends; the end is completed using the germline J gene. V is TRBV20-1 and J is TRBJ1-2; no clear D gene. The V and J ends lost 1 base and 6 bases respectively, with 12 bases between them. Per germline, CDR1 DFQATT and CDR2 SNEGSKA (reference sequence). There are 13 residues in the CDR3. CDR3 DNA (partial): TGCAGTGCTAGAGCTACGAGGAGCGATGGC. It yields the protein CSARATRSDG. The full CDR3 is CSARATRSDGYTF.

With regard to this clone: The missing CDR3 end, 3 residues past where the read stops, is filled in from the germline J gene. The chain carries TRBV10-3 and TRBJ2-7; no reliable D call. The length of the CDR3 is 13 residues. Trimming shortened V by 9 bases and J by 2 bases, and 14 bases separated the two germline ends. Germline CDR1 is ENHRY and CDR2 is SYGVKD. The CDR3 DNA, read in part, is TGTGCCATGCGCCTTGATCATACCTACGAG. Amino acid sequence: CAMRLDHTYE. From start to end, the CDR3 is CAMRLDHTYEQYF.

Worth noting for this clone: With the read ending 3 residues before the CDR3 end, the germline J gene is used to fill in that end. The chain uses TRBV5-1 and TRBJ1-1, with D perhaps matching TRBD1 (6 bases). The germline V gene has CDR1 SGHRS and CDR2 YFSETQ. V was cut by 2 bases and J by 3 bases, with 11 bases left in between. This CDR3 has 14 amino acids. The CDR3 sequence is CASSLQGGDTEAFF. CDR3 bases read: TGCGCCAGCAGCTTACAGGGTGGGGACACTGAA.

In terms of frequency, this clone is medium-sized (0.01 to 0.1%). The read ends 3 residues shy of where the CDR3 ends; the end is completed using the germline J gene. The chain has TRBV19 and TRBJ2-3, with D perhaps assigned TRBD1 or TRBD2 (6 bases each). The CDR3 runs to 14 residues. The germline CDR1 and CDR2 sequences are LNHDA and SQIVND (reference sequence). V was pared by 7 bases and J by 1 base, with 12 bases between. The CDR3 sequence: CASTSGEGTDTQYF. The DNA read from the CDR3 is TGTGCCAGTACCTCAGGGGAGGGCACAGATACG. Full variable domain (rest looked up from reference TRBV19 and TRBJ2-3): DGGITQSPKYLFRKEGQNVTLSCEQNLNHDAMYWYRQDPGQGLRLIYYSQIVNDFQKGDIAEGYSVSREKKESFPLTVTSAQKNPTAFYLCASTSGEGTDTQYFGPGTRLTVL.

Details on this clone: A junction end diverges from the germline sequence, so it may reflect a read error. The CDR3 goes on 3 residues after the read ends, and that part is filled in from the germline J gene. This rearrangement joins TRBV6-1 to TRBJ1-2; TRBD1 aligns across 10 bases. The CDR3 spans 14 residues. Germline CDR1 MNHNS, CDR2 SASEGT. Partial CDR3 DNA: TGTGCCAGTAGTGACAGGGGGCTCGGCTATGGC. Translating it yields CASSDRGLGYG. The complete CDR3 protein is CASSDRGLGYGYTF.

A remark on this clone: The sequenced fragment ends 3 residues before the CDR3 boundary, so the rest is inferred from the germline J gene. J is TRBJ2-2 and V is TRBV11-1; 10 bases line up with TRBD1. CDR3 length: 15 residues. Looked up from germline, CDR1 is SGHAT and CDR2 is FQDESV (reference sequence). V shed 6 bases, J shed 3 bases, and the junction held 4 bases outside the gene matches. The CDR3 loop is CASSTDRGHTGELFF. The sequenced part of the CDR3 DNA is TGTGCCAGCAGTACCGACAGGGGGCACACCGGGGAG.

Details on this clone: Coverage ceases 3 residues before the CDR3 finishes, and the germline J gene fills in the end. The rearrangement uses TRBV5-6 and TRBJ2-7, with a weak D call TRBD2 (6 bases). The CDR3 sequence is 15 residues long. From germline, CDR1 is SGHDT and CDR2 YYEEEE. Trimming removed 5 bases from V and 0 bases from J, with 15 bases in between. The CDR3 here is CASSLTRDFSYEQYF. The covered CDR3 bases are TGTGCCAGCAGTCTTACTCGGGACTTCTCCTACGAG. Combining the CDR3 with reference TRBV5-6 and TRBJ2-7 gives the whole variable domain DAGVTQSPTHLIKTRGQQVTLRCSPKSGHDTVSWYQQALGQGPQFIFQYYEEEERQRGNFPDRFSGHQFPNYSSELNVNALLLGDSALYLCASSLTRDFSYEQYFGPGTRLTVT.

A remark on this clone: The read comes to an end 3 residues before the CDR3 does, leaving the germline J gene to fill in the end. The chain employs TRBV19 and TRBJ2-7; 9 nucleotides line up with TRBD2. There are 14 residues in the CDR3. Germline-derived CDR1 and CDR2 are LNHDA and SQIVND (reference sequence). V was pared by 5 bases and J by 1 base, with 3 bases of the junction left unmatched. Here the CDR3 reads CASSLSGRSYEQYF. CDR3 DNA (partial): TGTGCCAGTAGTTTGAGCGGGAGGTCCTACGAG. Filled out from reference TRBV19 and TRBJ2-7, the complete variable domain reads DGGITQSPKYLFRKEGQNVTLSCEQNLNHDAMYWYRQDPGQGLRLIYYSQIVNDFQKGDIAEGYSVSREKKESFPLTVTSAQKNPTAFYLCASSLSGRSYEQYFGPGTRLTVT.

Regarding this clone: The read ends 3 residues early relative to the CDR3; the germline J gene fills the gap. The chain employs TRBV19 and TRBJ1-2, with TRBD1 identical over 7 bases. The germline gives CDR1 LNHDA, CDR2 SQIVND (reference sequence). This CDR3 is built from 15 residues. CDR3 sequence: CASRFDREPYNDYTF. The DNA read from the CDR3 is TGTGCCAGTAGGTTCGACAGGGAACCATACAATGAC.